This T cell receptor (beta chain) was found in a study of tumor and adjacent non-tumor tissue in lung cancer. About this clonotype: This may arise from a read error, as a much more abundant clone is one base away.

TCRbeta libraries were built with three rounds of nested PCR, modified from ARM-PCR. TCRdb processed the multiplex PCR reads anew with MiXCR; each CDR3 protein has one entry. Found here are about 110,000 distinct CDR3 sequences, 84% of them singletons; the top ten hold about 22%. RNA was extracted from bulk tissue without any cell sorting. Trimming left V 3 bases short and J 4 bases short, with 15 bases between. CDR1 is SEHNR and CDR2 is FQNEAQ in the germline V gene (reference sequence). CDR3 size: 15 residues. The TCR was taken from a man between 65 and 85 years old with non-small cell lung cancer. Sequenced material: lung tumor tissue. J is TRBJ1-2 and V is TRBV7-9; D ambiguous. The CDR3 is CASSFMSEGIYGYTF. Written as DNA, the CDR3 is TGTGCCAGCAGCTTTATGTCAGAGGGCATCTATGGCTACACCTTC.